Listed here are 25 T cell receptor beta chains from one sample, sequenced in a study of technical replicates of blood from several donors. The table came from immunoSEQ multiplex PCR; TCRdb's copy has only in-frame clones and leaves some out. This table has 95,000 to 100,000 clones, roughly 95% appearing once. The sequenced sample was T cells isolated from PBMCs. All receptors derive from a human donor in good health.

The chain employs TRBV9 and TRBJ1-2, with 7 bases fitting TRBD1. This CDR3 contains 15 residues. Germline trimming cut 6 bases from V and 4 bases from J; bases unmatched to any gene: 12. Germline V gene sequence: CDR1 SGDLS, CDR2 YYNGEE. The CDR3 reads CASTRGTAEPYGYTF. The CDR3 bases are TGTGCCAGCACCAGGGGGACAGCTGAGCCCTATGGCTACACCTTC.

The DNA for the CDR3 is TGTGCCAGCAGCCTCAAGGAGATTACGGGATACGAGCAGTACTTC. Amino acids: CASSLKEITGYEQYF. This rearrangement joins TRBV14 to TRBJ2-7; possibly TRBD2 for D (5 bases). V lost 4 bases and J lost 4, with 17 bases in between. CDR1 and CDR2 from the germline V gene are SGHDN and FVKESK. CDR3 length: 15 amino acids.

This clone has only one observation. This chain uses TRBV19 with TRBJ1-2; 8 nucleotides line up with TRBD1. Trimming at V came to 11 bases and at J to 6 bases, leaving 5 bases not matched to a gene. Germline V gene data show CDR1 as LNHDA and CDR2 as SQIVND (reference sequence). The CDR3 contains 11 residues. The CDR3 here is CAARQGNGYTF. The CDR3 DNA is TGTGCCGCCAGACAGGGGAATGGCTACACCTTC. Filled out from reference TRBV19 and TRBJ1-2, the complete variable domain reads DGGITQSPKYLFRKEGQNVTLSCEQNLNHDAMYWYRQDPGQGLRLIYYSQIVNDFQKGDIAEGYSVSREKKESFPLTVTSAQKNPTAFYLCAARQGNGYTFGSGTRLTVV.

This chain uses TRBV11-2 with TRBJ1-1; D may be TRBD1 (5 bases). The CDR3 is 13 amino acids. CDR1 SGHAT and CDR2 FQNNGV come from the germline V gene. The V and J ends lost 6 bases and 2 bases respectively, with 10 bases between them. The CDR3 reads CASRLGGNTEAFF. The CDR3 region has the DNA TGTGCCAGCAGATTGGGGGGTAACACTGAAGCTTTCTTT.

This clone was counted a single time. V and J are TRBV28 and TRBJ2-7; 13 bases match TRBD2. The CDR3 is 15 amino acids. The germline gives CDR1 MDHEN, CDR2 SYDVKM. Trimming cost V 5 bases and J 5 bases; bases outside gene matches: 6. CDR3 region: CASSTGTSGTHEQYF. The DNA for the CDR3 is TGTGCCAGCAGTACGGGGACTAGCGGGACCCACGAGCAGTACTTC.

The CDR3 sequence is CASSEIRGSQPQHF. In DNA form, the CDR3 reads TGTGCCAGCAGTGAAATACGGGGAAGTCAGCCCCAGCATTTT. The gene calls are TRBV6-1 and TRBJ1-5; D is ambiguous. Germline V gene data show CDR1 as MNHNS and CDR2 as SASEGT. V was cut by 2 bases and J by 6 bases, with 11 bases left in between. This CDR3 comprises 14 residues.

V is TRBV7-9 and J is TRBJ2-7; possible D gene TRBD1, 6 bases. The CDR3 length is 12 residues. Germline V gene sequence: CDR1 SEHNR, CDR2 FQNEAQ (reference sequence). V dropped 5 bases and J dropped 3 bases, with 8 bases sitting between them. CDR3 amino acids: CASSTGHYEQYF. Here the CDR3 DNA reads TGTGCCAGCAGCACGGGACACTACGAGCAGTACTTC.

The chain employs TRBV28 and TRBJ2-7; D call uncertain. This CDR3 spans 11 amino acids. Germline CDR1 and CDR2: MDHEN and SYDVKM. Trimming pared 6 bases from V and 12 bases from J, leaving 15 bases between. The CDR3 here is CASSLEPRLYF. CDR3 DNA: TGTGCCAGCAGCCTCGAGCCGAGACTGTACTTC.

This clone was detected only once. The rearrangement joins TRBV11-2 to TRBJ2-4; maybe TRBD2 (6 bases). V lost 3 bases to trimming and J lost 6 bases, with 12 bases between them. The CDR3 is 14 residues long. Germline assignment: CDR1 SGHAT and CDR2 FQNNGV. The CDR3 spells CASSFSGVINIQYF. Written as DNA, the CDR3 is TGTGCCAGCAGCTTTTCGGGGGTGATAAACATTCAGTACTTC.

The V and J genes are TRBV11-2 and TRBJ2-2, with TRBD2 identical over 8 bases. The CDR3 covers 18 residues. Germline V gene lookup returns CDR1 SGHAT and CDR2 FQNNGV. V lost 0 bases to trimming and J lost 1 base; unmatched junction nucleotides: 7. The CDR3 nucleotides are TGTGCCAGCAGCTTAGATTCCTTAGCGGGACAGAACACCGGGGAGCTGTTTTTT. This encodes CASSLDSLAGQNTGELFF.

Concerning this clone: A read error may account for a junction end that differs from germline. V gene TRBV7-7 combines with J gene TRBJ2-1; 7 bases line up with TRBD2. Germline V CDR1 and CDR2: SSHAT, FNYEAQ (reference sequence). The CDR3 has 13 residues. Here the CDR3 DNA reads TGTGCTAGCAGCTCGGGTTCGGGGGGTGAGCAGTTCTTC. Residues: CASSSGSGGEQFF. The complete variable domain, with remaining parts taken from reference TRBV7-7 and TRBJ2-1, reads GAGVSQSPRYKVTKRGQDVTLRCDPISSHATLYWYQQALGQGPEFLTYFNYEAQPDKSGLPSDRFSAERPEGSISTLTIQRTEQRDSAMYRCASSSGSGGEQFFGPGTRLTVL.

The chain combines TRBV19 with TRBJ1-5; D remains ambiguous. Trimming stripped 5 bases from V and 1 base from J, with 12 bases between. From germline, CDR1 is LNHDA and CDR2 SQIVND (reference sequence). The CDR3 has 15 amino acids. Here the CDR3 reads CASSVFDTSNQPQHF. The CDR3 DNA reads TGTGCCAGTAGTGTCTTCGACACGAGCAATCAGCCCCAGCATTTT.

The V call is TRBV11-2, the J call TRBJ2-1, with D unresolved. The CDR3 is 13 amino acids. Germline CDR1 and CDR2: SGHAT and FQNNGV. The V gene lost 2 bases and the J gene lost 8 bases, with 10 bases spanning the gap. The CDR3 DNA follows: TGTGCCAGCAGCTTAAAGTGGGCAGATGAGCAGTTCTTC. Amino acids: CASSLKWADEQFF. Using reference TRBV11-2 and TRBJ2-1 for the parts outside the CDR3, the full variable domain is EAGVAQSPRYKIIEKRQSVAFWCNPISGHATLYWYQQILGQGPKLLIQFQNNGVVDDSQLPKDRFSAERLKGVDSTLKIQPAKLEDSAVYLCASSLKWADEQFFGPGTRLTVL.

The V gene is TRBV9, the J gene TRBJ2-1; 8 bases are a match to TRBD2. Germline V CDR1 and CDR2: SGDLS, YYNGEE. The J segment lost 5 bases and the V segment lost 4 bases, leaving 8 bases of the junction unmatched. The CDR3 runs 15 residues. The CDR3 loop is CASSPAGVFDNEQFF. DNA for the CDR3: TGTGCCAGCAGCCCAGCGGGAGTATTCGACAATGAGCAGTTCTTC.

The chain is built from TRBV27 and TRBJ2-3, with 8 nucleotides matching TRBD2. Germline V gene lookup returns CDR1 MNHEY and CDR2 SMNVEV (reference sequence). J gave up 0 bases and V 8 bases, and 16 bases lay outside the gene matches. CDR3 length equals 18 residues. The CDR3 spells CASLSPLAGEVSTDTQYF. DNA for the CDR3: TGTGCCAGCTTGAGTCCTCTAGCGGGCGAGGTTAGCACAGATACGCAGTATTTT.

The rearrangement joins TRBV29-1 to TRBJ1-3, with a possible D match to TRBD1 (6 bases). This CDR3 is 13 amino acids long. The V and J ends lost 7 bases and 6 bases respectively, with 16 bases between them. CDR1 and CDR2 from the germline V gene are SQVTM and ANQGSEA. The CDR3 is CSASTSGVNTIYF. DNA of the CDR3: TGCAGCGCTTCGACTTCAGGGGTAAACACCATATATTTT.

The chain carries TRBV7-3 and TRBJ1-2, with D unresolved. The CDR3 sequence is 16 residues long. Per the germline V gene, CDR1 is SGHTA and CDR2 is FQGTGA. Trimming took 5 bases from V and 2 from J, leaving 18 bases between them. The CDR3 DNA reads as TGTGCCAGCAGCCCCCACCGGGATTACATAAACTATGGCTACACCTTC. It specifies CASSPHRDYINYGYTF.

This chain connects TRBV10-1 to TRBJ2-3, with 8 bases matching TRBD2. Germline loops: CDR1 WNHNN, CDR2 SYGVQD (reference sequence). Trimming at V came to 8 bases and at J to 2 bases, leaving 12 bases not matched to a gene. The CDR3 totals 16 residues. The CDR3 DNA sequence: TGCGCCAGCCCCCATAGCGGGACGGCCCCCACAGATACGCAGTATTTT. Its protein is CASPHSGTAPTDTQYF.

The chain combines TRBV19 with TRBJ2-2; 10 bases are a match to TRBD2. CDR3 length: 15 amino acids. Germline-derived CDR1 and CDR2 are LNHDA and SQIVND (reference sequence). V trimming: 4 bases; J trimming: 5 bases; junction bases outside the gene matches: 4. The CDR3 bases are TGTGCCAGTAGTACTAGCGGGAGTGCAACCGGGGAGCTGTTTTTT. It encodes CASSTSGSATGELFF.

V is TRBV27 and J is TRBJ1-2, with TRBD1 as a possible D gene (5 bases). The length of the CDR3 is 14 residues. Germline V CDR1 and CDR2: MNHEY, SMNVEV (reference sequence). The ends were cut back, 2 bases at V and 4 bases at J, with 11 bases in the middle. The chain's CDR3 is CASSLTTEGYGYTF. In DNA form, the CDR3 reads TGTGCCAGCAGTTTAACGACAGAAGGCTATGGCTACACCTTC.

The genes are TRBV15 and TRBJ2-2, with TRBD1 matching over 12 bases. This CDR3 spans 16 amino acids. Germline CDR1 and CDR2: LNHNV and YYDKDF (reference sequence). Losses at the gene ends were 3 bases for V and 7 bases for J; bases not matched to a gene: 6. CDR3 protein: CATSRMGQGAHGELFF. In DNA, the CDR3 is TGTGCCACCAGCAGGATGGGACAGGGGGCTCACGGGGAGCTGTTTTTT.

The chain has TRBV10-3 and TRBJ2-2, with D maybe TRBD1 (5 bases). Germline V gene sequence: CDR1 ENHRY, CDR2 SYGVKD. The V and J ends lost 7 bases and 5 bases respectively, with 14 bases between them. The CDR3 is made up of 14 amino acids. DNA of the CDR3: TGTGCCATCAAAGGGGTAGTAGGAACCGGGGAGCTGTTTTTT. Protein sequence: CAIKGVVGTGELFF.

This CDR3 reads CASSFLTGTSGSYEQYF. Written as DNA, the CDR3 is TGTGCCAGCAGCTTCCTTACGGGGACTAGCGGCTCCTACGAGCAGTACTTC. V is TRBV11-2 and J is TRBJ2-7; 11 nucleotides line up with TRBD2. The length of the CDR3 is 17 residues. The germline V gene has CDR1 SGHAT and CDR2 FQNNGV. V dropped 3 bases and J dropped 0; count of bases not matched to a gene: 7.

The chain combines TRBV27 with TRBJ2-6, with D maybe TRBD1 (6 bases). Per the germline V gene, CDR1 is MNHEY and CDR2 is SMNVEV (reference sequence). V was shortened by 7 bases and J by 1 base, with 11 bases between the two germline ends. The CDR3 sequence is 15 residues long. CDR3 nucleotides: TGTGCCAGCAAAGCCAGGGGATCTGGGGCCAACGTCCTGACTTTC. It specifies CASKARGSGANVLTF.

This clone is a singleton in its sample. This chain connects TRBV25-1 to TRBJ2-3; 7 nucleotides align to TRBD1. CDR3 length equals 17 residues. V trimming: 4 bases; J trimming: 2 bases; junction bases outside the gene matches: 12. From germline, CDR1 is MGHDK and CDR2 SYGVNS. The CDR3 DNA reads as TGTGCCAGCAGTGTGCCGACAGGGCGATGGAACACAGATACGCAGTATTTT. Its translation: CASSVPTGRWNTDTQYF.